This is a list of T cell receptor beta chains from one sample in a study of cytomegalovirus exposure and HLA in healthy donors. Measured with immunoSEQ multiplex PCR; TCRdb has only the in-frame clones, and not every one. The table has around 94,000 clones, 75% to 80% seen once. The sample consisted of PBMCs. The receptors were gathered from a woman aged 40 to 50 in good health and CMV-seropositive. The CDR3 runs from the conserved cysteine through the conserved F or W. D genes are given only for firm matches. Expanded clones are given a class, and other clones once, few, many or no size at all.

J,size,D,V,CDR3,DNA
TRBJ2-7,-,-,TRBV9,CASSAPGLGEQYF,TGTGCCAGCAGCGCGCCAGGTTTGGGCGAGCAGTACTTC
TRBJ2-1,-,-,TRBV11-2,CASSLDSAGSYNEQFF,TGTGCCAGCAGCTTAGATTCGGCAGGCTCCTACAATGAGCAGTTCTTC
TRBJ2-2,-,-,TRBV21-1,CASSKHRENWLFF,TGTGCCAGCAGCAAACACCGGGAGAACTGGCTGTTTTTT
TRBJ2-1,-,TRBD2,TRBV7-9,CASSPRGTSGSGVEQFF,TGTGCCAGCAGCCCCCGGGGGACTAGCGGGAGTGGAGTTGAGCAGTTCTTC
TRBJ2-3,-,TRBD2,TRBV7-3,CASSFGLAGVDTQYF,TGTGCCAGCAGCTTCGGACTAGCGGGAGTGGATACGCAGTATTTT
TRBJ2-2,-,TRBD1,TRBV6-1,CASSDRQGANTGELFF,TGTGCCAGCAGTGACAGACAGGGGGCGAACACCGGGGAGCTGTTTTTT
TRBJ2-5,-,TRBD2,TRBV19,CASSISPAGRAQYF,TGTGCCAGTAGTATCAGTCCCGCCGGGAGGGCCCAGTACTTC
TRBJ2-3,-,TRBD1,TRBV5-1,CASAPPGQSLATDTQYF,TGCGCCAGCGCCCCTCCGGGACAGTCATTGGCCACAGATACGCAGTATTTT
TRBJ2-2,-,TRBD1,TRBV5-3,CAPFHYRGLGTGELFF,TGTGCCCCCTTTCACTACAGGGGGCTTGGCACCGGGGAGCTGTTTTTT
TRBJ2-3,-,-,TRBV5-1,CASSRRAVDSTDTQYF,TGCGCCAGCAGCCGCAGAGCGGTCGACAGCACAGATACGCAGTATTTT
TRBJ1-4,-,TRBD1,TRBV7-9,CASSYGTGGEKLFF,TGTGCCAGCAGCTATGGGACAGGGGGGGAAAAACTGTTTTTT
TRBJ1-1,once,-,TRBV19,CASSMSLIGLNTEAFF,TGTGCCAGTAGTATGAGCCTCATTGGGCTGAACACTGAAGCTTTCTTT
TRBJ2-2,few,TRBD2,TRBV4-1,CASSQAGLSTGELFF,TGCGCCAGCAGCCAAGCGGGACTATCCACCGGGGAGCTGTTTTTT
TRBJ2-1,-,TRBD2,TRBV5-4,CASSLRTSGRLGEQFF,TGTGCCAGCAGCTTGCGGACTAGCGGGAGACTGGGTGAGCAGTTCTTC
TRBJ2-1,-,-,TRBV5-1,CASSLAGGFDEQFF,TGCGCCAGCAGCTTGGCCGGGGGTTTCGATGAGCAGTTCTTC
TRBJ1-1,-,TRBD1,TRBV19,CASSFTGVGNTEAFF,TGTGCCAGTAGTTTTACAGGGGTTGGGAACACTGAAGCTTTCTTT
TRBJ1-6,-,-,TRBV5-4,CASRPGGVYSPLHF,TGTGCCAGCCGACCGGGAGGGGTTTATTCACCCCTCCACTTT
TRBJ2-5,-,TRBD2,TRBV4-1,CASSPRTSGSGETQYF,TGCGCCAGCAGCCCTCGGACTAGCGGATCCGGAGAGACCCAGTACTTC
TRBJ2-1,-,TRBD1,TRBV27,CASSLTGGRGNEQFF,TGTGCCAGCAGTTTAACAGGGGGCAGAGGCAATGAGCAGTTCTTC
TRBJ2-5,-,TRBD2,TRBV4-1,CASSPRMGGMGETQYF,TGCGCCAGCAGCCCCCGAATGGGGGGGATGGGAGAGACCCAGTACTTC
TRBJ1-3,many,-,TRBV7-3,CASSAGASSGNTIYF,TGTGCCAGCAGCGCTGGGGCGAGCTCTGGAAACACCATATATTTT
TRBJ1-3,-,TRBD1,TRBV19,CATTGERSGNTIYF,TGTGCCACAACAGGGGAAAGGTCTGGAAACACCATATATTTT
TRBJ2-3,-,-,TRBV6-1,CASSEQGSGTDTQYF,TGTGCCAGCAGTGAGCAGGGGAGCGGCACAGATACGCAGTATTTT
TRBJ2-3,-,-,TRBV14,CASSQQWTAKDTQYF,TGTGCCAGCAGCCAACAGTGGACAGCCAAAGATACGCAGTATTTT
TRBJ2-7,-,-,TRBV27,CASSRASTNYEQYF,TGTGCCAGCAGCCGCGCCTCCACCAACTACGAGCAGTACTTC
TRBJ1-5,-,-,TRBV5-6,CASSLFVRNQPQHF,TGTGCCAGCAGCTTGTTCGTCCGCAATCAGCCCCAGCATTTT
TRBJ2-3,-,-,TRBV7-9,CASSLDWSSTDTQYF,TGTGCCAGCAGCTTAGATTGGAGTTCGACAGATACGCAGTATTTT
TRBJ2-5,-,-,TRBV2,CASSEALLVKETQYF,TGTGCCAGCAGTGAAGCGCTTCTAGTCAAAGAGACCCAGTACTTC
TRBJ2-2,-,-,TRBV5-4,CASSLAGLGELFF,TGTGCCAGCAGCTTGGCCGGTTTGGGGGAGCTGTTTTTT
TRBJ1-2,-,-,TRBV19,CASLPGSRGKDYGYTF,TGTGCCAGCCTCCCGGGTTCTCGGGGTAAGGACTATGGCTACACCTTC
TRBJ1-1,-,-,TRBV7-9,CASSLVPAGLEAFF,TGTGCCAGCAGCTTAGTTCCAGCAGGGCTTGAAGCTTTCTTT
TRBJ2-1,-,TRBD2,TRBV7-3,CASSRSGSYNEQFF,TGTGCCAGCAGCCGTAGCGGGTCCTACAATGAGCAGTTCTTC
TRBJ2-2,-,-,TRBV2,CASSVAPGIRTGELFF,TGTGCCAGCAGTGTTGCCCCCGGGATACGAACCGGGGAGCTGTTTTTT
TRBJ2-2,-,TRBD1,TRBV6-4,CASSDSDRDTGELFF,TGTGCCAGCAGTGACTCGGACAGGGACACCGGGGAGCTGTTTTTT
TRBJ2-1,-,TRBD2,TRBV27,CASSLGGLVGREQFF,TGTGCCAGCAGTTTAGGGGGACTAGTGGGTCGTGAGCAGTTCTTC
TRBJ2-5,-,TRBD1,TRBV25-1,CASSEGQESFQETQYF,TGTGCCAGCAGTGAGGGACAGGAGTCTTTCCAAGAGACCCAGTACTTC